Each of the 16 T cell receptor beta chains below was sequenced from the same sample in a study of shared clonotypes between healthy human individuals. Only in-frame clones appear in the TCRdb table, and some are missing; sequencing was by immunoSEQ multiplex PCR. The table has roughly 2.1 million clones, roughly 91% seen once. Naive CD8 cells lacked CD45RO, underwent positive selection for CCR7 and left out terminally differentiated effector memory CD45RA+ cells. The sequenced sample was naive CD8+ T cells from PBMCs. The receptors originated from a man aged 18 to 29 in good health. Some clones in this sample may be carry-over from other donors' samples.

The genes are TRBV10-1 and TRBJ2-1; 9 bases fit TRBD2. Germline CDR1 reads WNHNN; CDR2 reads SYGVQD (reference sequence). This CDR3 has 15 residues. V shed 3 bases and J 5 bases; nucleotides not matched to a gene: 5. The CDR3 DNA follows: TGCGCCAGCAGTGAAAGGACTAGCGCGCACAATGAGCAGTTCTTC. Translated, it gives CASSERTSAHNEQFF.

This clone was detected a few times. Here the CDR3 reads CASSLRDSEAFF. The CDR3 bases are TGTGCCAGCAGCTTACGTGACAGTGAAGCTTTCTTT. The chain couples TRBV11-3 to TRBJ1-1; tentatively, D is TRBD1 (5 bases). Deletions cut 2 bases from V and 7 bases from J, with 8 bases between. CDR3 size: 12 residues. Germline V gene lookup returns CDR1 SGHNT and CDR2 YENEEA.

The chain joins TRBV27 to TRBJ2-7; the D is unclear. CDR3 length: 16 amino acids. Looked up from germline, CDR1 is MNHEY and CDR2 is SMNVEV (reference sequence). The V and J ends lost 0 bases and 2 bases respectively, with 14 bases between them. The DNA for the CDR3 is TGTGCCAGCAGTTTATCCCGGGCACCCAAGCCCTACGAGCAGTACTTC. It codes for CASSLSRAPKPYEQYF.

V and J are TRBV13 and TRBJ1-1, with D perhaps TRBD1 (5 bases). V was pared by 7 bases and J by 4 bases, with 13 bases between. Germline V gives CDR1 PRHDT, CDR2 FYEKMQ (reference sequence). The length of the CDR3 is 13 residues. DNA of the CDR3: TGTGCCAGCACCGTTCCTGGGGGCACTGAAGCTTTCTTT. Translating it yields CASTVPGGTEAFF.

The J gene is TRBJ2-3, the V gene TRBV7-9; 7 nucleotides agree with TRBD1. Losses at the gene ends were 8 bases for V and 2 bases for J; bases not matched to a gene: 7. The CDR3 sequence is 14 residues long. The germline gives CDR1 SEHNR, CDR2 FQNEAQ (reference sequence). CDR3 residues: CASGPGQDTDTQYF. CDR3 bases: TGTGCCAGCGGGCCCGGACAGGACACAGATACGCAGTATTTT.

This chain uses TRBV11-2 with TRBJ2-1; D could derive from TRBD1 or TRBD2 (5 bases each). V was cut by 5 bases and J by 10 bases, with 15 bases left in between. Germline CDR1 SGHAT, CDR2 FQNNGV. CDR3 size: 13 residues. The DNA of the CDR3 is TGTGCCAGCAGCCTACCGGGACCCCTAGAGCAGTTCTTC. Protein product: CASSLPGPLEQFF. Combining the CDR3 with reference TRBV11-2 and TRBJ2-1 gives the whole variable domain EAGVAQSPRYKIIEKRQSVAFWCNPISGHATLYWYQQILGQGPKLLIQFQNNGVVDDSQLPKDRFSAERLKGVDSTLKIQPAKLEDSAVYLCASSLPGPLEQFFGPGTRLTVL.

This chain links TRBV27 with TRBJ2-7, with 7 bases that match TRBD1. V gave up 9 bases and J gave up 3 bases; unmatched junction bases: 5. CDR3 length: 12 residues. The germline gives CDR1 MNHEY, CDR2 SMNVEV (reference sequence). This chain's CDR3 is CARMGQFYEQYF. In DNA, the CDR3 is TGTGCCAGGATGGGACAGTTCTACGAGCAGTACTTC.

This chain joins TRBV15 and TRBJ1-4; 8 nucleotides agree with TRBD1. The CDR3 consists of 15 residues. Trimming at V came to 1 base and at J to 3 bases, leaving 1 base not matched to a gene. Germline V lookup: CDR1 LNHNV, CDR2 YYDKDF (reference sequence). The CDR3: CATSRGGQANEKLFF. CDR3 nucleotide sequence: TGTGCCACCAGCAGAGGGGGACAGGCTAATGAAAAACTGTTTTTT.

This chain links TRBV7-3 with TRBJ2-1, with 7 bases identical to TRBD2. The ends lost 1 base at V and 8 bases at J; junction bases unmatched: 11. The CDR3 is made up of 16 amino acids. The germline CDR1 and CDR2 sequences are SGHTA and FQGTGA. In DNA, the CDR3 is TGTGCCAGCAGCTTAAACGGGAGGAGTCTTAGCGATGAGCAGTTCTTC. Residues: CASSLNGRSLSDEQFF. The variable domain in full, completed from reference TRBV7-3 and TRBJ2-1, reads GAGVSQTPSNKVTEKGKYVELRCDPISGHTALYWYRQSLGQGPEFLIYFQGTGAADDSGLPNDRFFAVRPEGSVSTLKIQRTERGDSAVYLCASSLNGRSLSDEQFFGPGTRLTVL.

In DNA, the CDR3 is TGTGCCAGCAGCTTAGCGCTTTGGGAAGGGGAACTCGCCCCCGAGCAGTACTTC. Translated: CASSLALWEGELAPEQYF. The chain employs TRBV7-2 and TRBJ2-7; weak D call: TRBD1 (5 bases). This CDR3 contains 18 residues. V dropped 0 bases and J dropped 6 bases, with 24 bases sitting between them. The germline V gene has CDR1 SGHTA and CDR2 FQGNSA.

The genes are TRBV29-1 and TRBJ1-2, with unresolved D. Trimming took off 7 bases at V and 2 bases at J, with 2 bases between the two ends. In germline, CDR1 is SQVTM, CDR2 ANQGSEA. This CDR3 comprises 9 residues. The CDR3 region has the DNA TGCAGCGAGAACTATGGCTACACCTTC. Protein product: CSENYGYTF.

The genes are TRBV7-9 and TRBJ2-7, with D possibly TRBD2 on 5 matching bases. Germline CDR1 SEHNR, CDR2 FQNEAQ (reference sequence). The V end lost 5 bases, the J end lost 1 base, and 12 bases lay between the germline ends. The CDR3 runs 14 residues. CDR3 loop: CASSPEPGSYEQYF. The CDR3 coding sequence is TGTGCCAGCAGCCCTGAGCCGGGATCCTACGAGCAGTACTTC.

V is TRBV27 and J is TRBJ1-1; D possibly corresponds to TRBD1 (6 bases). The CDR3 has 19 residues. Trimming pared 5 bases from V and 6 bases from J, leaving 31 bases between. From germline, CDR1 is MNHEY and CDR2 SMNVEV (reference sequence). CDR3 amino acids: CASSPQIHWTEWNVAEAFF. CDR3 bases: TGTGCCAGCAGTCCCCAAATCCACTGGACAGAGTGGAACGTGGCTGAAGCTTTCTTT.

The chain uses TRBV13 and TRBJ2-1, with 12 nucleotides matching TRBD2. The CDR3 consists of 16 residues. The V segment lost 5 bases and the J segment 5 bases; nucleotides outside the gene matches: 7. Looked up from germline, CDR1 is PRHDT and CDR2 is FYEKMQ (reference sequence). The CDR3 here is CASSLRLAGEDNEQFF. The CDR3 nucleotides read TGTGCCAGCAGCCTCCGACTAGCGGGAGAGGACAATGAGCAGTTCTTC.

Concerning this clone: Other DNA sequences of this sample code for an identical CDR3. The gene calls are TRBV9 and TRBJ2-1; 10 bases are a match to TRBD2. Per germline, CDR1 SGDLS and CDR2 YYNGEE. V dropped 4 bases and J dropped 6; count of bases not matched to a gene: 7. The CDR3 covers 15 residues. The CDR3 region has the DNA TGTGCCAGCAGCCGAGCGGGAGGGCCGGGCAATGAGCAGTTCTTC. This encodes CASSRAGGPGNEQFF.

Details on this clone: The junction differs from germline at one of its ends, possibly a read error. The V gene is TRBV7-7, the J gene TRBJ2-7; possibly TRBD1 for D (6 bases). The CDR3 extends over 13 amino acids. Per the germline V gene, CDR1 is SSHAT and CDR2 is FNYEAQ (reference sequence). The CDR3 protein is CATSPDSSYEQYF. CDR3 sequence (DNA): TGTGCCACCAGCCCGGACAGTTCCTACGAGCAGTACTTC.